The following is a TCR beta chain sequence with its context. No antigen is known for it. Assay: immunoSEQ multiplex PCR; the TCRdb copy retains only in-frame clones and omits some. The sample records 80,000 to 100,000 clones, around 88% being singletons. The V and J ends lost 5 bases and 5 bases, in that order; junction bases with no gene match: 4. This CDR3 spans 13 amino acids. CDR1 is SGHTA and CDR2 is FQGNSA in the germline V gene. The record originates from a study of cytomegalovirus exposure and HLA in healthy donors. Findings and caveats of the study: The authors enumerated roughly 180 TCR beta chains as linked to cytomegalovirus. The CMV antigen specificity of a few CMV-associated chains was confirmed through in vitro analysis. Rarity held for most TCR sequences, but there were some public TCRs that occurred in many donors.

A roughly 120-subject validation cohort, separate from the roughly 670-subject first cohort, supplied the donors. The sample consisted of PBMCs. This chain uses TRBV7-2 with TRBJ2-5, with 8 bases fitting TRBD1. This clonotype originated in a woman aged 25-40 years in good health and CMV-seronegative. CDR3 DNA: TGTGCCAGCAGCCTACAGGGGGTCGAGACCCAGTACTTC. Translation gives CASSLQGVETQYF.